This is a list of T cell receptor beta chains from one sample in a study of CD8 T cells in ankylosing spondylitis. MiXCR, applied by TCRdb to the 5' RACE reads, yields one record per CDR3 protein. The sample records about 440,000 distinct CDR3 sequences, approximately 17% being singletons. Sequencing was done on a sample of blood, either unsorted or a sorted T cell fraction (not recorded which). The receptors come from a male donor with ankylosing spondylitis. The CDR3 runs from the conserved cysteine through the conserved F or W. Each record gives: D gene, J gene, V gene, clone size, CDR3 DNA, CDR3 protein. A D gene is named only where the DNA matches it firmly. For some rows the clone size is stated as once, few or many, or as a class when expanded; others skip it.

-,TRBJ2-7,TRBV9,-,TGTGCCAGCAGCGTACTGGGTACCTCCTACGAGCAGTACTTC,CASSVLGTSYEQYF
-,TRBJ2-7,TRBV6-1,-,TGTGCCAGCAGCCCCCAGGGGGGAGTTTCCTACGAGCAGTACTTC,CASSPQGGVSYEQYF
TRBD2,TRBJ2-3,TRBV7-3,-,TGTGCCAGCAGCCCCTATAGCGGGAGTGACGCAGATACGCAGTATTTT,CASSPYSGSDADTQYF
-,TRBJ1-2,TRBV9,-,TGTGCCAGCAGCGTAGAGGACAGATATGGCTACACCTTC,CASSVEDRYGYTF
TRBD2,TRBJ2-7,TRBV10-3,many,TGTGCCATCAGTGAGTCGACTAGCGGGGAGCAGTACTTC,CAISESTSGEQYF
-,TRBJ2-7,TRBV20-1,few,TGCAGTGCTAGAGATCCGTCGCAGGGAACCTACGAGCAGTACTTC,CSARDPSQGTYEQYF
TRBD2,TRBJ2-1,TRBV20-1,-,TGCAGTGCTAACAAAAAGCGAGCGGGAGTCTTCAATGAGCAGTTCTTC,CSANKKRAGVFNEQFF
-,TRBJ1-2,TRBV5-4,-,TGTGCCAGCAGCTTGTCGGGCAGGGGCCGAGCTAACTATGGCTACACCTTC,CASSLSGRGRANYGYTF
-,TRBJ1-4,TRBV7-2,few,TGTGCCAGCAGCTTAGGTGGGGCGGATGAAAAACTGTTTTTT,CASSLGGADEKLFF
-,TRBJ2-7,TRBV5-1,few,TGCGCCAGCAGCTTACTGACTACCCGGAGCTCCTACGAGCAGTACTTC,CASSLLTTRSSYEQYF
TRBD1,TRBJ1-1,TRBV7-9,-,TGTGCCAGCAGCCTGACAGGGTTGGAAACTGAAGCTTTCTTT,CASSLTGLETEAFF
TRBD1,TRBJ1-6,TRBV5-1,-,TGCGCCAGCAGCCTCGGACAGGGGCATTCACCCCTCCACTTT,CASSLGQGHSPLHF
TRBD2,TRBJ2-1,TRBV11-2,many,TGTGCCAGCAGCTTAGTAAGAGGCGGGACTAGCGGGAGTAGTCCGTTCTTC,CASSLVRGGTSGSSPFF